This entry is about one TCR beta chain. Its antigen is not yet known. No base-level quality is on record; no much larger clone is a single base apart. In the germline V gene (reference sequence), CDR1 corresponds to GTSNPN and CDR2 to SVGIG. There are 13 amino acids in the CDR3, from cysteine to phenylalanine inclusive. The CDR3 DNA has 39 bases and is translated from base 1. V is shortened by 4 bases, J by 2 bases, and the region joining them spans 10 bases. This record comes from a study of persistence of HIV-infected CD4 T cells (dated by TCRdb to 2020 to 2022). Concerning the study at large: The study isolated CMV- and HIV-1 Gag-responding CD4+ T cells from ART-treated individuals to examine antigen-driven clonal expansion of HIV-1-infected cells. Participants had been on suppressive ART for a median of roughly 8 years. Peripheral blood samples of up to roughly 180 mL were collected at multiple time points, except for a couple of participants, who underwent leukapheresis at a single time point. The clonality of all cells in each sorted population was assessed by TCRbeta sequencing, whereas the clonality of infected cells was assessed by proviral sequencing. For the TCR cluster analysis across participants, 8 or 9 participants were included for CMV and over 5 participants for Gag.

General study outcomes and caveats: Restriction of bulk TCR analyses to the rare CMV-responding cells that actually carried HIV-1 proviruses was not possible. Within the same sorted populations, how oligoclonal the TCRs were correlated with how oligoclonal the proviruses were. Significantly lower TCRbeta richness was observed in CMV- and Gag-responding cells than in anti-CD3/anti-CD28-responding cells, and higher oligoclonality was observed in CMV-responding cells than in CD3/CD28-stimulated and Gag-responding cells. Enrichment of degenerate expanded CDR3beta sequences was found in antigen-responding cells, suggesting convergent selection of CD4+ responses to CMV and Gag. Only a small number of individuals took part in the study, and the range of antigens tested was limited.

The treatment or condition label, as the study defines it: suppressive antiretroviral therapy. Lysates of CMV-infected fibroblasts at around 10 ug/mL were used to stimulate the cells. Nonresponding CD40L-negative CD69-negative CD45RO-high memory CD4+ T cells were sorted as memory populations depleted of antigen-responding cells. HIV-1-infected adults in whom suppressive ART had been started during chronic infection were enrolled as participants. Participants had undetectable plasma HIV-1 RNA below 50 copies/mL for at least 4 years. To be included, a participant needed positive CMV serology and a CD4+ T cell count above 400 cells/uL. Before stimulation, PBMCs were isolated using density centrifugation and depleted of CD8+ T cells. CD8-depleted PBMCs were stimulated for approximately 19 hours with anti-CD28/CD49d costimulation, CD40-blocking antibody and enfuvirtide to prevent new infections. Cell sorting was performed on a Beckman Coulter MoFlo Legacy or XDP sorter, and dead cells were excluded with propidium iodide. Genomic DNA was extracted using the QIAamp DNA Mini Kit for samples with more than one million cells and using the Quick-DNA Microprep Kit for all other samples.

TCRbeta repertoires were sequenced from genomic DNA with the immunoSEQ hsTCRB assay version 4 in survey mode. For TCRbeta sequencing, genomic DNA was diluted to about 9.7 ng/uL, and up to roughly 1 ug was used per sample. Regarding the original processing steps: TCRbeta data analysis was done in ImmunoSeq Analyzer 3.0, and diversity was calculated on productive nucleotide rearrangements. The improved Chao index was used to estimate lower-bound TCR diversity, and the Gini coefficient was used to estimate clonality using the Immunarch R package. Nucleotide rearrangements that differed but encoded the same CDR3beta amino acid sequence were counted as separate clonotypes. Differential abundance analysis identified TCRbeta sequences significantly enriched in antigen-responding cells relative to anti-CD3/anti-CD28-activated cells. GLIPH2 grouped TCRs by predicted peptide-MHC specificity, both within each participant and across combined participant data sets. The source is immuneACCESS, and TCRdb retained only in-frame sequences with V and J called. Part of the clones is not carried over; for the studies checked, unresolved V genes explain less than half of this, and the remainder is unexplained. The DNA gave D and trimming, while V, J and clone size come from that table. For this sample there are approximately 31,000 clones; 82% appear just once. 5% to 7.5% of the sample rests with the top ten.

Rearrangement joined TRBV30 to TRBJ2-3, with the D gene too uncertain to name. This specimen consisted of CD4+ T cells sorted from PBMCs after approximately 19-hour stimulation, obtained from a patient who received antiretroviral therapy. This sample's cell subset or site label indicates: CD40L-CD69- CD45RO-high memory CD4 T cells not responding to CMV lysate. The receptor was isolated from an adult woman with HIV who was CMV-seropositive. The nucleotide sequence is TGTGCCTGGAAGGTGATTAACACAGATACGCAGTATTTT. This yields the protein CAWKVINTDTQYF.